The sample holds a few counts of the clone carrying this TCR beta chain. V was cut by 3 bases and J by 3 bases, with 8 bases left in between. CDR3 length equals 13 residues. Using a CD8+CD4-CCR7+CD45RA+ phenotype, naive CD8 T cells were sorted. This sample was included in a study of molecular identifiers for immune sequencing clone quantification. Study details: In replicates, RNA taken from roughly 20,000 or 100,000 naive CD8 cells was divided five ways, and four portions underwent sequencing.

One entry per CDR3 protein, called by TCRdb with MiXCR from the PCR reads. The sample includes 100,000 or so distinct CDR3 sequences, roughly 38% seen only once; the top ten take about 4.2%. This clonotype originated in a human donor in good health. Some libraries in this study had Jurkat cell RNA spiked in. Sequencing used naive CD8+ T cells from blood, with Jurkat cell RNA spiked in. Described subset: FACS-sorted CD8+CD4-CCR7+CD45RA+ naive T cells. The V call is TRBV12-3 or TRBV12-4, the J call TRBJ1-2, with D maybe TRBD1 (5 bases). CDR3 in DNA: TGTGCCAGCAGTTTCACACAGGACTATGGCTACACCTTC. Translated, it gives CASSFTQDYGYTF.